The 26 T cell receptor beta chains in this list originate from one sample, sequenced in a study of molecular identifiers for immune sequencing clone quantification. MiXCR, run by TCRdb on the PCR reads, gives a single entry per CDR3 protein. Of over 300,000 distinct CDR3 sequences listed, about 23% are singletons. The sequenced material came from naive CD8+ T cells from blood, with Jurkat cell RNA spiked in. This sample's subset: FACS-sorted CD8+CD4-CCR7+CD45RA+ naive T cells. Receptors were obtained from a human donor in good health. Some libraries in this study had Jurkat cell RNA spiked in.

This clonotype has at least ten counts. V usage is TRBV29-1 and J usage is TRBJ2-4; 9 bases map to TRBD1. Germline-derived CDR1 and CDR2 are SQVTM and ANQGSEA. The length of the CDR3 is 14 residues. V trimming: 8 bases; J trimming: 0 bases; junction bases outside the gene matches: 5. CDR3 nucleotides: TGCAGCCGGGGACAGGGAGCAGCCAAAAACATTCAGTACTTC. Its translation: CSRGQGAAKNIQYF.

This clonotype was recorded at least ten times. The chain has TRBV6-2 or TRBV6-3 and TRBJ1-5, with 8 nucleotides matching TRBD1. This CDR3 region has 14 residues. Germline V gene lookup returns CDR1 MNHEY and CDR2 SVGEGT. With 5 bases clipped from V and 5 bases from J, the junction kept 5 bases outside the gene matches. CDR3 residues: CASSRGQGDQPQHF. The DNA of the CDR3 is TGTGCCAGCAGTCGCGGACAGGGCGATCAGCCCCAGCATTTT.

The CDR3 coding sequence is TGTGCCAGCAGTTCGGGACAGGGCAGTCAGCCCCAGCATTTT. Translation gives CASSSGQGSQPQHF. This chain uses TRBV6-2 or TRBV6-3 with TRBJ1-5; 9 bases align to TRBD1. The CDR3 sequence is 14 residues long. In germline, CDR1 is MNHEY, CDR2 SVGEGT. Trimming removed 4 bases from V and 6 bases from J; junction bases left unmatched: 4.

This chain joins TRBV11-2 and TRBJ1-5; D gene uncertain. The length of the CDR3 is 15 residues. In germline, CDR1 is SGHAT, CDR2 FQNNGV. The germline V and J ends were trimmed by 6 bases and 6 bases, with 18 bases remaining between them. CDR3 sequence (DNA): TGTGCCAGCAGTACGGGGAGGGAGAACGGTCAGCCCCAGCATTTT. Translating gives CASSTGRENGQPQHF.

This clonotype was found a few times. This rearrangement joins TRBV3-1 to TRBJ2-5; possible D gene TRBD2, 5 bases. Germline CDR1 and CDR2: LGHDT and YNNKEL (reference sequence). V was cut by 5 bases and J by 2 bases, with 15 bases left in between. The CDR3 covers 15 residues. The CDR3 spells CASSFPTRPQETQYF. CDR3 DNA sequence: TGTGCCAGCAGCTTTCCCACTAGACCACAAGAGACCCAGTACTTC.

This clonotype was seen many times. The rearrangement uses TRBV27 and TRBJ1-5, with a tentative D call TRBD1 (6 bases). Trimming stripped 8 bases from V and 4 bases from J, with 9 bases between. CDR1 is MNHEY, CDR2 SMNVEV, per germline (reference sequence). CDR3 length equals 12 residues. The CDR3 spells CASDRTNQPQHF. CDR3 nucleotides: TGTGCCAGCGACAGGACGAATCAGCCCCAGCATTTT.

V usage is TRBV19 and J usage is TRBJ2-3, with D perhaps TRBD1 (5 bases). Per germline, CDR1 LNHDA and CDR2 SQIVND (reference sequence). There are 14 residues in the CDR3. V gave up 5 bases and J gave up 5 bases, with 14 bases separating them. The CDR3 nucleotides are TGTGCCAGTAGTCCCATGGCAGGGCGAGATACGCAGTATTTT. It encodes CASSPMAGRDTQYF.

This clonotype appeared a few times. The chain combines TRBV4-1 with TRBJ2-6; the D is unclear. Germline loops: CDR1 MGHRA, CDR2 YSYEKL. This CDR3 is built from 19 residues. V was shortened by 5 bases and J by 0 bases, with 20 bases between the two germline ends. The DNA of the CDR3 is TGCGCCAGCAGCGGACGGGCAACCGAGATCCTCTCTGGGGCCAACGTCCTGACTTTC. As protein: CASSGRATEILSGANVLTF.

The rearrangement uses TRBV4-3 and TRBJ1-1; no clear D. Germline CDR1 and CDR2: LGHNA and YSLEER. V lost 0 bases and J 0 bases, leaving 8 bases between the germline ends. The CDR3 covers 15 residues. The CDR3 DNA reads as TGCGCCAGCAGCCAAGATAGGGCAATGAACACTGAAGCTTTCTTT. This gives the protein CASSQDRAMNTEAFF.

This clonotype was observed at least ten times. The chain couples TRBV2 to TRBJ2-1, with D possibly TRBD2 on 6 matching bases. The CDR3 sequence is 14 residues long. Germline-derived CDR1 and CDR2 are SNHLY and FYNNEI. Trimming shortened V by 4 bases and J by 3 bases, and 10 bases separated the two germline ends. The CDR3, as DNA: TGTGCCAGCAGTGTACTGGACTACTACAATGAGCAGTTCTTC. Amino acids: CASSVLDYYNEQFF.

In this sample, this clonotype turned up many times. V is TRBV24-1 and J is TRBJ2-2, with 14 bases identical to TRBD2. The CDR3 is made up of 15 amino acids. Germline loops: CDR1 KGHDR, CDR2 SFDVKD. V lost 7 bases and J lost 11; bases outside the gene matches: 8. DNA for the CDR3: TGTGCCACCAGCCCCGGGACTAGCGGGAGCAGTGAGCTGTTTTTT. It is translated as CATSPGTSGSSELFF.

Regarding this clonotype: A junction boundary mismatches the germline segment, possibly from a read error. The chain joins TRBV6-2 or TRBV6-3 to TRBJ1-1; 9 bases match TRBD1. The CDR3 has 17 residues. The germline V gene has CDR1 MNHEY and CDR2 SVGEGT. This CDR3 reads CASGNLRDRARNPEAFF. The DNA for the CDR3 is TGTGCCAGCGGAAACCTCCGGGACAGGGCCAGGAACCCTGAAGCTTTCTTT.

There are many counts of this clonotype. The chain recombines TRBV6-2 or TRBV6-3 with TRBJ2-5, with TRBD1 identical over 10 bases. Looked up from germline, CDR1 is MNHEY and CDR2 is SVGEGT. V dropped 7 bases and J dropped 4; count of bases not matched to a gene: 6. The CDR3 runs to 14 residues. The chain's CDR3 is CASKGQGTSETQYF. CDR3 DNA sequence: TGTGCCAGCAAGGGACAGGGGACGTCAGAGACCCAGTACTTC.

This clonotype was seen ten or more times. V usage is TRBV19 and J usage is TRBJ1-1; 7 bases match TRBD1. The CDR3 spans 12 residues. Germline trimming cut 6 bases from V and 3 bases from J; bases unmatched to any gene: 1. CDR1 LNHDA and CDR2 SQIVND come from the germline V gene (reference sequence). The CDR3 protein is CASRQGHTEAFF. Here the CDR3 DNA reads TGTGCCAGTAGACAGGGGCACACTGAAGCTTTCTTT.

This clonotype came up many times. The junction departs from the called germline gene at one end, perhaps through a read error. V and J are TRBV12-3 or TRBV12-4 and TRBJ1-1; D call uncertain. There are 14 residues in the CDR3. The CDR3 region has the DNA TGCGCCAGCAGCTTGGCGGCGATGAACACTGAAGCTTTCTTT. It is translated as CASSLAAMNTEAFF.

This clonotype was observed many times. The chain links TRBV14 to TRBJ1-1, with 7 bases that match TRBD1. The CDR3 runs to 13 residues. The V gene's germline CDR1 is SGHDN and CDR2 FVKESK. J lost 6 bases, V lost 4 bases, and 5 bases had no gene match. In DNA form, the CDR3 reads TGTGCCAGCAGCCCGGGACAGTTCCCTGAAGCTTTCTTT. This codes for CASSPGQFPEAFF.

DNA of the CDR3: TGTGCCAGCAGCCCGGAGCGGGGGGCCCCTAGCACAGATACGCAGTATTTT. Translation: CASSPERGAPSTDTQYF. The genes are TRBV9 and TRBJ2-3; TRBD2 aligns across 9 bases. The V gene end was trimmed by 4 bases and the J gene end by 0 bases; junction bases not matched to a gene: 9. From germline, CDR1 is SGDLS and CDR2 YYNGEE. The CDR3 runs to 17 residues.

Comments on this clonotype: One end of the junction is discordant with germline, which a read error may explain. The chain uses TRBV27 and TRBJ2-7, with D perhaps TRBD1 (6 bases). The CDR3 runs to 15 residues. Germline-derived CDR1 and CDR2 are MNHEY and SMNVEV (reference sequence). CDR3 sequence: CASSQNRDGSYGQYF. Written as DNA, the CDR3 is TGTGCCAGCAGTCAAAACAGGGATGGTTCCTACGGGCAGTACTTC.

This clonotype was observed at least ten times. The chain uses TRBV7-9 and TRBJ2-2; D is unclear. The CDR3 has 13 residues. CDR1 is SEHNR, CDR2 FQNEAQ, per germline (reference sequence). V gave up 5 bases and J gave up 4 bases, with 8 bases separating them. The CDR3 is CASSVRITGELFF. In DNA form, the CDR3 reads TGTGCCAGCAGCGTCCGGATCACCGGGGAGCTGTTTTTT.

This clonotype has only a few counts. The chain has TRBV30 and TRBJ1-4, with unresolved D. CDR3 size: 15 residues. V lost 5 bases and J lost 5, with 18 bases in between. The V gene's germline CDR1 is GTSNPN and CDR2 SVGIG (reference sequence). Here the CDR3 DNA reads TGTGCCTGGGACCCTGGACGGGGAGGGAATGAAAAACTGTTTTTT. Translation: CAWDPGRGGNEKLFF. Complete variable domain (other parts from reference TRBV30 and TRBJ1-4): SQTIHQWPATLVQPVGSPLSLECTVEGTSNPNLYWYRQAAGRGLQLLFYSVGIGQISSEVPQNLSASRPQDRQFILSSKKLLLSDSGFYLCAWDPGRGGNEKLFFGSGTQLSVL.

This clonotype was picked up many times. The chain employs TRBV5-4 and TRBJ1-1; D unclear. Germline V gene sequence: CDR1 SGHNT, CDR2 YYREEE (reference sequence). The CDR3 totals 14 residues. V shed 0 bases and J shed 6 bases, with 12 bases lying between them. The CDR3 DNA is TGTGCCAGCAGCTTGGGGCGGGTAACTTCTGAAGCTTTCTTT. Amino acid sequence: CASSLGRVTSEAFF.

The chain joins TRBV7-9 to TRBJ1-4; D might be TRBD1 (6 bases). The CDR3 length is 14 residues. V was clipped by 5 bases and J by 4 bases, with 11 bases between them. Per germline, CDR1 SEHNR and CDR2 FQNEAQ (reference sequence). CDR3 DNA: TGTGCCAGCAGCAAGACAGGACTTAATGAAAAACTGTTTTTT. Translation gives CASSKTGLNEKLFF. The complete variable domain, with remaining parts taken from reference TRBV7-9 and TRBJ1-4, reads DTGVSQNPRHKITKRGQNVTFRCDPISEHNRLYWYRQTLGQGPEFLTYFQNEAQLEKSRLLSDRFSAERPKGSFSTLEIQRTEQGDSAMYLCASSKTGLNEKLFFGSGTQLSVL.

In regard to this clonotype: At one end the junction does not follow the germline gene, possibly because of a read error. The chain links TRBV11-2 to TRBJ2-1; TRBD1 matches 7 bases. Germline V gene sequence: CDR1 SGHAT, CDR2 FQNNGV. The CDR3 extends over 17 amino acids. Here the CDR3 reads CASSMFPGQSSCNEQFF. CDR3 coding DNA: TGTGCCAGCAGCATGTTTCCGGGACAGAGCTCCTGCAATGAGCAGTTCTTC.

This chain links TRBV7-9 with TRBJ2-5, with unresolved D. Trimming removed 8 bases from V and 5 bases from J, with 18 bases in between. Germline CDR1 reads SEHNR; CDR2 reads FQNEAQ (reference sequence). CDR3 length: 14 residues. Here the CDR3 reads CASQQVWGTETQYF. CDR3 coding DNA: TGTGCCAGCCAGCAGGTGTGGGGAACGGAGACCCAGTACTTC. Combining the CDR3 with reference TRBV7-9 and TRBJ2-5 gives the whole variable domain DTGVSQNPRHKITKRGQNVTFRCDPISEHNRLYWYRQTLGQGPEFLTYFQNEAQLEKSRLLSDRFSAERPKGSFSTLEIQRTEQGDSAMYLCASQQVWGTETQYFGPGTRLLVL.

A word on this clonotype: A much bigger clone sits one base away, suggesting this may be a read error. The chain combines TRBV12-3 or TRBV12-4 with TRBJ2-4; a weak D match, TRBD2 (6 bases). This CDR3 has 12 residues. The CDR3 protein is CARGTNTGTLVF. The CDR3 DNA follows: TGTGCCCGCGGAACTAACACCGGGACTCTCGTCTTC.

The chain links TRBV10-3 to TRBJ1-1, with TRBD1 as a possible D gene (6 bases). Trimming pared 3 bases from V and 1 base from J, leaving 9 bases between. The V gene's germline CDR1 is ENHRY and CDR2 SYGVKD. The CDR3 has 14 amino acids. DNA for the CDR3: TGTGCCATCAGTGACTGGGACAAGAACACTGAAGCTTTCTTT. The encoded protein is CAISDWDKNTEAFF.